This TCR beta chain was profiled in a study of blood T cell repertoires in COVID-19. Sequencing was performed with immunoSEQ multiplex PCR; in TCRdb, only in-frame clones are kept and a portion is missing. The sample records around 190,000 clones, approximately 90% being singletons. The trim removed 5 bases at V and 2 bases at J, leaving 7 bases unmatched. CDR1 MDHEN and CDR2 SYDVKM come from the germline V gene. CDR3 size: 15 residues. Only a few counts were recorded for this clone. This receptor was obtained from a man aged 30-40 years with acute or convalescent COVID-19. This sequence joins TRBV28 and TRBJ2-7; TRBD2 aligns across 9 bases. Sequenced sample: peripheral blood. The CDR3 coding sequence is TGTGCCAGCAGTCCGACTGGCGGGAGGGCCTACGAGCAGTACTTC. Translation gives CASSPTGGRAYEQYF. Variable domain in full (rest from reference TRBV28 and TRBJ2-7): DVKVTQSSRYLVKRTGEKVFLECVQDMDHENMFWYRQDPGLGLRLIYFSYDVKMKEKGDIPEGYSVSREKKERFSLILESASTNQTSMYLCASSPTGGRAYEQYFGPGTRLTVT.